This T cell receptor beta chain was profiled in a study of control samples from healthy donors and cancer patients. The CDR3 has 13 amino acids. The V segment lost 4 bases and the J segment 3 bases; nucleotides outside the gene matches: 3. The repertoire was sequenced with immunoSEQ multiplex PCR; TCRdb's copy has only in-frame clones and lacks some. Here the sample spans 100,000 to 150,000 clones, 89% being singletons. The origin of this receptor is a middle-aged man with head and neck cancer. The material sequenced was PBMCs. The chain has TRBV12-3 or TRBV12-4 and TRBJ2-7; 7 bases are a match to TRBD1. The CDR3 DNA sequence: TGTGCCAGCAGTTACAGACAGGGCTACGAGCAGTACTTC. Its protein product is CASSYRQGYEQYF.